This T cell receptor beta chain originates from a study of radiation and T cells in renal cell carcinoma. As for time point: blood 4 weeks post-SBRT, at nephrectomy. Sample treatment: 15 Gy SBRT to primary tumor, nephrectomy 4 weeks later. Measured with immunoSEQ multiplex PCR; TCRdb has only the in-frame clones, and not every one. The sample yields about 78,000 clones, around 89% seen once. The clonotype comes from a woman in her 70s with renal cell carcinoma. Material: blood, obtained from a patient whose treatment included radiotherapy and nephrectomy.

CDR3 in DNA: TGCAGCGCGTACCGGGGGGCCCAAGAGACCCAGTACTTC. Protein product: CSAYRGAQETQYF. The chain uses TRBV29-1 and TRBJ2-5; possible D gene TRBD2, 7 bases. The germline V gene has CDR1 SQVTM and CDR2 ANQGSEA. This CDR3 is 13 amino acids long. Trimming removed 7 bases from V and 1 base from J, with 13 bases in between.